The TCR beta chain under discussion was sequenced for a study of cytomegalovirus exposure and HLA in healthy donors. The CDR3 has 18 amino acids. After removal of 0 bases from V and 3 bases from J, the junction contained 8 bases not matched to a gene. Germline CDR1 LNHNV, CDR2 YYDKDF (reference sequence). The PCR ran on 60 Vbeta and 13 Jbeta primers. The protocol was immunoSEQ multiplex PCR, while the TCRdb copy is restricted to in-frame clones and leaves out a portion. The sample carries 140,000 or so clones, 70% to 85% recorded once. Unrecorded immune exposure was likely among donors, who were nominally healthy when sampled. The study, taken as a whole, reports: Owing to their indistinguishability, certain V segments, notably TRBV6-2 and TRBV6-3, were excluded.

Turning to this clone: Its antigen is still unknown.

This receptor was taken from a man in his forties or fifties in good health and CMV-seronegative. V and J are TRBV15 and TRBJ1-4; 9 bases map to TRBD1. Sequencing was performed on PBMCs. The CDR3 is CATSRDQLGTGSNEKLFF. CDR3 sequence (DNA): TGTGCCACCAGCAGAGATCAATTGGGGACAGGGTCTAATGAAAAACTGTTTTTT.